These 21 T cell receptor beta chains share one sample of origin, sequenced in a study of blood T cell repertoires in COVID-19. Measured with immunoSEQ multiplex PCR; TCRdb has only the in-frame clones, and not every one. The sample has roughly 380,000 clones, roughly 90% seen once. Sequenced input: peripheral blood. These receptors were taken from a woman in her fifties or sixties with COVID-19, enrolled during active disease.

V gene TRBV30 combines with J gene TRBJ1-1; maybe TRBD1 (6 bases). The CDR3 totals 13 residues. Trimming stripped 2 bases from V and 3 bases from J, with 10 bases between. Per the germline V gene, CDR1 is GTSNPN and CDR2 is SVGIG (reference sequence). CDR3 region: CAWSQGSYTEAFF. CDR3 bases: TGTGCCTGGAGTCAGGGGAGTTACACTGAAGCTTTCTTT.

The chain employs TRBV2 and TRBJ2-5; D is unresolved. The germline V gene encodes CDR1 SNHLY and CDR2 FYNNEI. The germline V and J ends were trimmed by 4 bases and 0 bases, with 12 bases remaining between them. The CDR3 has 15 amino acids. The CDR3, as DNA: TGTGCCAGCAGTGGCGGAGCTGTGTACCAAGAGACCCAGTACTTC. Its translation is CASSGGAVYQETQYF.

V gene TRBV5-1 combines with J gene TRBJ2-1, with D maybe TRBD2 (7 bases). The V gene's germline CDR1 is SGHRS and CDR2 YFSETQ. V was trimmed by 4 bases and J by 6 bases, leaving 11 bases between them. The CDR3 totals 13 residues. CDR3 in DNA: TGCGCCAGCAGCACGGGGGGCCGCAATGAGCAGTTCTTC. This translates into CASSTGGRNEQFF.

This clone was counted only a few times. The CDR3 nucleotides read TGTGCCAGCAGCTCGACCGGGACAGCCTATGGCTACACCTTC. Translation gives CASSSTGTAYGYTF. The chain carries TRBV7-9 and TRBJ1-2; 7 nucleotides align to TRBD1. Germline V CDR1 and CDR2: SEHNR, FQNEAQ (reference sequence). The CDR3 sequence is 14 residues long. The V segment lost 4 bases and the J segment 4 bases; nucleotides outside the gene matches: 6.

The gene calls are TRBV24-1 and TRBJ2-5; 7 bases match TRBD1. Trimming removed 5 bases from V and 6 bases from J; junction bases left unmatched: 8. CDR3 size: 14 residues. Looked up from germline, CDR1 is KGHDR and CDR2 is SFDVKD. The CDR3 DNA sequence: TGTGCCACCAGTGGAGTGGGACAGAGAAAGACCCAGTACTTC. Residues: CATSGVGQRKTQYF.

DNA for the CDR3: TGCAGTGCTAACAGAAAAGAGACCCAGTACTTC. It codes for CSANRKETQYF. V usage is TRBV20-1 and J usage is TRBJ2-5; D gene unclear. Germline V gene data show CDR1 as DFQATT and CDR2 as SNEGSKA (reference sequence). The V end was cut by 4 bases, the J end by 3 bases, with 6 bases between. The CDR3 sequence is 11 residues long.

The V and J genes are TRBV3-1 (or the pseudogene TRBV3-2) and TRBJ2-7, with TRBD2 identical over 7 bases. V dropped 0 bases and J dropped 5; count of bases not matched to a gene: 7. Germline V gives CDR1 LGHDT, CDR2 YNNKEL (reference sequence). The CDR3 runs to 15 residues. The chain's CDR3 is CASSQDQLAINEQYF. CDR3 bases: TGTGCCAGCAGCCAAGATCAACTAGCGATTAACGAGCAGTACTTC.

This clone has only one observation. This chain uses TRBV6-2 or TRBV6-3 with TRBJ1-1; the D gene is possibly TRBD1 (5 bases). Between the trimmed V and J ends, which lost 6 bases and 3 bases, there was a span of 11 bases. The length of the CDR3 is 13 residues. CDR1 is MNHEY, CDR2 SVGEGT, per germline. CDR3 sequence (DNA): TGTGCCAGCAGCGTCAGGGACTACACTGAAGCTTTCTTT. The encoded protein is CASSVRDYTEAFF.

The chain recombines TRBV7-3 with TRBJ1-1; a weak D match, TRBD1 (5 bases). The CDR3 has 15 amino acids. With 0 bases removed from V and 4 bases from J, the gap between germline ends came to 12 bases. The V gene's germline CDR1 is SGHTA and CDR2 FQGTGA. The CDR3 coding sequence is TGTGCCAGCAGCTTAACAGGGGCGCCTCTCACTGAAGCTTTCTTT. Translating gives CASSLTGAPLTEAFF.

V gene TRBV11-2 combines with J gene TRBJ2-7, with D possibly matching TRBD1 (6 bases). The CDR3 is made up of 14 amino acids. The V end was cut by 3 bases, the J end by 4 bases, with 13 bases between. CDR1 SGHAT and CDR2 FQNNGV come from the germline V gene. This CDR3 reads CASSFGGGFYEQYF. The CDR3 coding sequence is TGTGCCAGCAGCTTTGGGGGCGGGTTTTACGAGCAGTACTTC.

The V and J genes are TRBV5-6 and TRBJ2-7; D is ambiguous. CDR1 and CDR2 from the germline V gene are SGHDT and YYEEEE. V lost 3 bases to trimming and J lost 0 bases, with 13 bases between them. The CDR3 is 15 amino acids. The CDR3 region is CASSSRRLPSYEQYF. The DNA of the CDR3 is TGTGCCAGCAGCTCTCGCAGGCTACCCTCCTACGAGCAGTACTTC.

V and J are TRBV5-1 and TRBJ1-1, with a possible D match to TRBD1 (6 bases). The V and J ends lost 0 bases and 0 bases respectively, with 12 bases between them. Germline V CDR1 and CDR2: SGHRS, YFSETQ. The CDR3 is 16 amino acids. CDR3 in DNA: TGCGCCAGCAGCTTGGGTCAGGGGTACATGAACACTGAAGCTTTCTTT. Translated: CASSLGQGYMNTEAFF.

The V gene is TRBV10-3, the J gene TRBJ1-5; 7 nucleotides line up with TRBD1. Trimming took 4 bases from V and 5 from J; bases not matched to a gene: 5. Germline assignment: CDR1 ENHRY and CDR2 SYGVKD. The CDR3 is 14 residues long. The CDR3 DNA reads as TGTGCCATCAGTGCCCGGGACAGATATCAGCCCCAGCATTTT. It codes for CAISARDRYQPQHF.

This rearrangement joins TRBV6-1 to TRBJ1-6; 9 positions agree with TRBD1. This CDR3 region has 16 residues. In germline, CDR1 is MNHNS, CDR2 SASEGT. Trimming took 1 base from V and 10 from J; bases not matched to a gene: 8. This CDR3 is CASSEVPQGAQSPLHF. Here the CDR3 DNA reads TGTGCCAGCAGTGAAGTCCCACAGGGGGCACAGTCACCCCTCCACTTT.

This rearrangement joins TRBV7-2 to TRBJ2-1, with 9 bases lining up with TRBD1. Germline trimming cut 4 bases from V and 4 bases from J; bases unmatched to any gene: 8. This CDR3 comprises 16 residues. Per germline, CDR1 SGHTA and CDR2 FQGNSA. For the CDR3, the DNA is TGTGCCAGCAGCTACTTTGGACAGGGGACGTACAATGAGCAGTTCTTC. This translates into CASSYFGQGTYNEQFF.

The chain links TRBV2 to TRBJ2-1; D not resolved. The V gene lost 7 bases and the J gene lost 10 bases, with 8 bases spanning the gap. Germline loops: CDR1 SNHLY, CDR2 FYNNEI. The CDR3 has 10 residues. CDR3 DNA: TGTGCCAGCATGTCAGGAGAGCAGTTCTTC. Translation gives CASMSGEQFF.

The chain combines TRBV5-1 with TRBJ1-4; 7 positions agree with TRBD1. The trim removed 4 bases at V and 8 bases at J, leaving 14 bases unmatched. Germline lookup yields CDR1 SGHRS and CDR2 YFSETQ. The CDR3 sequence is 16 residues long. The CDR3 sequence: CASSQGNRGRGEKLFF. In DNA form, the CDR3 reads TGCGCCAGCAGCCAAGGAAACAGGGGCCGTGGCGAAAAACTGTTTTTT. Variable domain in full (rest from reference TRBV5-1 and TRBJ1-4): KAGVTQTPRYLIKTRGQQVTLSCSPISGHRSVSWYQQTPGQGLQFLFEYFSETQRNKGNFPGRFSGRQFSNSRSEMNVSTLELGDSALYLCASSQGNRGRGEKLFFGSGTQLSVL.

This clone came up a few times. This sequence joins TRBV7-9 and TRBJ1-2; 8 positions match TRBD1. The germline CDR1 and CDR2 sequences are SEHNR and FQNEAQ (reference sequence). V gave up 5 bases and J gave up 7 bases; unmatched junction bases: 9. This CDR3 contains 14 residues. CDR3 in DNA: TGTGCCAGCAGCCTTCAGGGGGCCTGGGGTGGCTACACCTTC. Encoded protein: CASSLQGAWGGYTF.

This rearrangement joins TRBV5-6 to TRBJ1-6; no firm D call. The V gene's germline CDR1 is SGHDT and CDR2 YYEEEE. V lost 6 bases, J lost 0 bases, and 7 bases lay in between. This CDR3 contains 14 residues. CDR3 region: CASTRGSYNSPLHF. The DNA for the CDR3 is TGTGCCAGCACCCGGGGCTCCTATAATTCACCCCTCCACTTT.

The rearrangement joins TRBV19 to TRBJ1-2; D gene ambiguous. The V gene lost 5 bases and the J gene lost 6 bases, with 13 bases spanning the gap. The CDR3 loop spans 13 amino acids. CDR1 and CDR2 from the germline V gene are LNHDA and SQIVND (reference sequence). CDR3 coding DNA: TGTGCCAGTAGTCTGGGGAGGATGGATGGCTACACCTTC. This encodes CASSLGRMDGYTF.

This sequence joins TRBV7-9 and TRBJ2-3; TRBD2 might be the D (7 bases). The length of the CDR3 is 16 residues. Germline V gives CDR1 SEHNR, CDR2 FQNEAQ (reference sequence). V shed 1 base and J shed 2 bases, with 13 bases lying between them. The CDR3: CASSLGAGATTDTQYF. CDR3 DNA sequence: TGTGCCAGCAGCTTAGGGGCGGGGGCCACCACAGATACGCAGTATTTT.